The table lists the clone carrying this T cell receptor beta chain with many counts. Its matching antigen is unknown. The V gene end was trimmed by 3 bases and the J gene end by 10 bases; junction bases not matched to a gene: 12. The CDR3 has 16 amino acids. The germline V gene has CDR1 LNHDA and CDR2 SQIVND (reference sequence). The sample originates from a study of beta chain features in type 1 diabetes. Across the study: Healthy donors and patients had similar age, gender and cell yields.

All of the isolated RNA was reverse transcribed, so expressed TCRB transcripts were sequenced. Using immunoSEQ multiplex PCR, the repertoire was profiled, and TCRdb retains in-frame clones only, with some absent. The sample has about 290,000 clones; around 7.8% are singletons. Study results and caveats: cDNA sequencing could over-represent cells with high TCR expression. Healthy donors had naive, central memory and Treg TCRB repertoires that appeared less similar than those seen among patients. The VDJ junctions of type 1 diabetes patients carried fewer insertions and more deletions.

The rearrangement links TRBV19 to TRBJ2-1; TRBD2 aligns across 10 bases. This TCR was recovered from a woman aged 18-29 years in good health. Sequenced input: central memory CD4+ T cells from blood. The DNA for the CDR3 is TGTGCCAGTAGTATTGGCTCGGCTAGCGGGGGCGAAGAGCAGTTCTTC. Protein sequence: CASSIGSASGGEEQFF.